A single T cell receptor (beta chain) is shown here with its context. What this receptor recognizes is not known. No much larger clonotype is one base removed from it; base qualities were not supplied. Each collaborating institution followed its own protocols to collect whole blood in K2EDTA tubes. Collaborator samples were shipped for TCRbeta analysis as frozen whole blood, isolated PBMCs, or DNA extracted from either sample type. TCRbeta CDR3 regions were amplified from genomic DNA by means of the immunoSEQ Assay, a bias-controlled multiplex PCR. In the authors' own workflow: Within the assay, amplification of reference gene primers was used to estimate how many nucleated cells each sample contained. Sequence reads were collapsed and filtered to measure the absolute abundance of every unique TCRbeta CDR3 rearrangement. For each sample, productive Simpson clonality was calculated as the square root of Simpson's diversity index across productive rearrangements. The immuneACCESS repertoire file appears here via TCRdb, limited to in-frame rearrangements. These files lack a portion of the clones; in checked studies, under half of the deficit traces to unresolved V genes, and the cause of the others is not known. Clone size and the V and J calls come from that table; the DNA yielded D and trimming. The sample contains fewer than 65,000 clones, 85% of them found a single time. Of the sample, roughly 18% is held by the ten largest clones.

The source of the sample is a study of blood T cell repertoires in COVID-19 (dated by TCRdb to between 2020 and 2021). Broadly, across the study: Samples covering the acute and convalescent phases of COVID-19 were provided by collaborators in the United States, Italy and Spain. The material from the prospective study consisted of cDNA or gDNA derived from T cells, B-cell-depleted T cells, or PBMCs. Nearly every sample came with metadata listing a de-identified subject ID, COVID-19 status, age in years and sex. The repertoires were released in a freely available public database intended as a resource for research on the immune response to SARS-CoV-2. Where available, HLA class I and class II types were obtained from metadata supplied by the sample provider rather than from assay-based typing. The samples were drawn from two sources: the first 160 participants of the ongoing ImmuneRACE study, and fewer than 1,500 subjects contributed by 6 global collaborators. The dataset comprised deeply sampled blood TCRbeta repertoires from subjects exposed to, actively infected with, or recovered from COVID-19.

A distance of 10 bases separates the germline ends of V and J, which lose 5 bases and 5 bases respectively. The CDR3 spans 13 residues, from the cysteine through the phenylalanine. CDR3 DNA only is kept here, 39 bases in frame from base 1. The germline V gene yields SGHTA for CDR1 and FQGTGA for CDR2. Here is what the overall study found, with its caveats: The quantity of clinical and demographic metadata differed by source and by participant and was supplied without curation.

Sequencing used peripheral blood. This receptor was taken from a human donor in a cohort sampled during active COVID-19. This sequence uses TRBV7-3 and TRBJ1-5; the D gene is not confidently resolved. In nucleotides, the sequence is TGTGCCAGCAGCACTACGGTAGATCAGCCCCAGCATTTT. It codes for CASSTTVDQPQHF.